The entry that follows covers one T cell receptor (beta chain) sequence. Relative to the germline gene, one junction end is altered; a read error may explain this. Assay used: immunoSEQ multiplex PCR; TCRdb lists only in-frame clones, some missing. The sample holds around 10,000 clones, over 60% seen once. The data originate from a study of OX40 agonist ivuxolimab in advanced cancers. Across the study: With a range of about 20 to 79, age averaged approximately 60 years, and more than 75% were male. The eligibility criteria allowed prior anti-PD-1, anti-PD-L1 or anti-CTLA-4 therapy, and roughly 39% had some.

Here the sequenced sample was CD4+ or CD8+ T cells sorted from blood, taken in a trial of the OX40 agonist ivuxolimab. The receptor's source is an adult with an advanced solid tumor such as melanoma, head and neck, liver or kidney cancer.

In DNA form, the CDR3 reads TGTGCCAGCGGCATAGGGACAGGTGAGAAGATTTTT. It encodes CASGIGTGEKIF. This chain connects TRBV27 to TRBJ1-4, with 8 bases aligning to TRBD1. Germline-derived CDR1 and CDR2 are MNHEY and SMNVEV (reference sequence). The CDR3 extends over 12 amino acids.